The 3 T cell receptor beta chains below were found in one sample sequenced in a study of cytomegalovirus exposure and HLA in healthy donors. PCR employed 60 Vbeta and 13 Jbeta primers. The assay was immunoSEQ multiplex PCR, and TCRdb's table has in-frame clones only and misses some. The table includes around 170,000 clones, about three quarters detected once. The sample consisted of PBMCs. The source is a man aged 35 to 55 in good health and CMV-seronegative.

The rearrangement uses TRBV19 and TRBJ1-3; 9 bases fit TRBD1. CDR3 length equals 16 residues. Trimming took 3 bases from V and 1 from J; bases not matched to a gene: 4. Germline lookup yields CDR1 LNHDA and CDR2 SQIVND (reference sequence). The CDR3 coding sequence is TGTGCCAGTAGTATCGACAGGGGGATGTCTGGAAACACCATATATTTT. This gives the protein CASSIDRGMSGNTIYF.

The chain couples TRBV4-3 to TRBJ2-7, with a weak D call TRBD2 (6 bases). Germline loops: CDR1 LGHNA, CDR2 YSLEER. This CDR3 has 17 amino acids. The ends were cut back, 1 base at V and 3 bases at J, with 19 bases in the middle. The CDR3: CASSQVRAGPRGYEQYF. CDR3 in DNA: TGCGCCAGCAGCCAAGTGCGAGCGGGCCCCCGCGGCTACGAGCAGTACTTC.

The genes are TRBV27 and TRBJ2-6; D remains unclear. The germline gives CDR1 MNHEY, CDR2 SMNVEV (reference sequence). CDR3 size: 16 residues. V gave up 8 bases and J gave up 4 bases, with 18 bases separating them. The CDR3 loop reads CASRPGRFTGANVLTF. The CDR3 DNA sequence: TGTGCCAGCCGCCCAGGTCGGTTTACCGGGGCCAACGTCCTGACTTTC.